These 4 T cell receptor beta chains were sequenced from one sample in a study of T cell responses to AZD1222 COVID-19 vaccine. TCRdb keeps only in-frame clones here, not all; method: immunoSEQ multiplex PCR. The data contain about 160,000 clones, around nine tenths of them singletons. Material: peripheral blood, obtained 28 days after the second AZD1222 dose. The source is an adult who received the AZD1222 COVID-19 vaccine.

This clone was picked up one time. V and J are TRBV7-2 and TRBJ2-4; D uncertain. With 1 base removed from V and 6 bases from J, the gap between germline ends came to 7 bases. The CDR3 is made up of 13 amino acids. Germline CDR1 reads SGHTA; CDR2 reads FQGNSA. The CDR3 is CASSLGQTNIQYF. CDR3 nucleotides: TGTGCCAGCAGCTTAGGACAAACAAACATTCAGTACTTC.

The chain carries TRBV6-5 and TRBJ2-3; 11 nucleotides agree with TRBD1. The CDR3 is made up of 13 amino acids. V lost 7 bases to trimming and J lost 7 bases; unmatched junction nucleotides: 4. CDR1 MNHEY and CDR2 SVGAGI come from the germline V gene. CDR3: CASMGTGGNTQYF. The CDR3 DNA is TGTGCCAGCATGGGGACAGGGGGAAATACGCAGTATTTT.

This clone has a single count. The rearrangement uses TRBV3-1 (or the pseudogene TRBV3-2) and TRBJ2-7; D remains ambiguous. Between the trimmed V and J ends, which lost 4 bases and 0 bases, there was a span of 19 bases. Looked up from germline, CDR1 is LGHDT and CDR2 is YNNKEL (reference sequence). This CDR3 comprises 17 residues. Written as DNA, the CDR3 is TGTGCCAGCAGCCGACCGCGGCAGAGAGGCGCCTCCTACGAGCAGTACTTC. It is translated as CASSRPRQRGASYEQYF.

The rearrangement uses TRBV6-2 or TRBV6-3 and TRBJ1-5; the D is unclear. The CDR3 consists of 13 residues. Per germline, CDR1 MNHEY and CDR2 SVGEGT. The ends were cut back, 5 bases at V and 6 bases at J, with 11 bases in the middle. The CDR3 protein is CASSTQRVQPQHF. The DNA for the CDR3 is TGTGCCAGCAGTACTCAGAGGGTTCAGCCCCAGCATTTT.